The rows below give T cell receptor beta chains drawn from one sample of a study of shared clonotypes between healthy human individuals. Assay used: immunoSEQ multiplex PCR; TCRdb lists only in-frame clones, some missing. Seen here are 600,000 to 700,000 clones, about 80% observed once, and the top ten hold 1.5% to 2%. What was sequenced was memory CD4+ T cells sorted from blood. All receptors come from a woman aged 25 to 39 in good health. CDR3s include the opening cysteine and the closing phenylalanine or tryptophan. A D gene is named only where the DNA matches it firmly. Some rows mark clone size as missing; the rest say once, few, many or name a class of expanded clone.

TGTGCCAGCAGCCCGGCTAGCGGGATTACCGGGGAGCTGTTTTTT CASSPASGITGELFF TRBJ2-2 TRBV6-1 TRBD2 -
TGCAGTGCAGGGTACACCGGGGAGCTGTTTTTT CSAGYTGELFF TRBJ2-2 TRBV20-1 - -
TGCGCCAGCAGCCAAGACCCGGGGTTGAACACTGAAGCTTTCTTT CASSQDPGLNTEAFF TRBJ1-1 TRBV4-1 - -
TGTGCCAGTAGTACGACAGGGCTGAGGGTCAATGAGCAGTTCTTC CASSTTGLRVNEQFF TRBJ2-1 TRBV19 TRBD1 few
TGTGCCAGCACCTTTATTGCCACAGGAGGTACTGAAGCTTTCTTT CASTFIATGGTEAFF TRBJ1-1 TRBV28 - once
TGTGCCAGCAGCGTAGGTTCGGGGGACACCGGGGAGCTGTTTTTT CASSVGSGDTGELFF TRBJ2-2 TRBV9 - -
TGCGCCAGCAGCCAAGATAGGGAGGACATTCAGTACTTC CASSQDREDIQYF TRBJ2-4 TRBV4-1 - -
TGTGCCAGCAGTGAACTGGTCGGGGTGAGGTCCAGCTACACCTTC CASSELVGVRSSYTF TRBJ1-2 TRBV6-1 - -
TGTGCCAGCAGCTTAGTTTGGGGGCCGGGACTAGCGGTATACAATGAGCAGTTCTTC CASSLVWGPGLAVYNEQFF TRBJ2-1 TRBV11-2 TRBD2 -
TGCAGTGCTACGCCGTACAATGAGCAGTTCTTC CSATPYNEQFF TRBJ2-1 TRBV20-1 - few
TGTGCCAGCAGTTCGAACGCCCGCAACATCGTCTCCGAGCAGTACTTC CASSSNARNIVSEQYF TRBJ2-7 TRBV5-8 - -
TGTGCCAGCAGCCCCGGACAGGACAGCTCCTACAATGAGCAGTTCTTC CASSPGQDSSYNEQFF TRBJ2-1 TRBV5-4 TRBD1 -
TGTGCCAGCAGGCCCTACGCCGGTTCGGGAGCTTTCTTT CASRPYAGSGAFF TRBJ1-1 TRBV6-5 - -
TGTGCCAGCAGCTTGGGCGGGACAGGTCCCCATAGGCAGTACTTC CASSLGGTGPHRQYF TRBJ2-7 TRBV5-5 TRBD1 -
TGTGCCAGCAGCTTCACTAAGAGGGACGAGCAGTACTTC CASSFTKRDEQYF TRBJ2-7 TRBV7-8 - -
TGTGCCATCAGTGAGTCAACAGGGGGAACGAATCAGCCCCAGCATTTT CAISESTGGTNQPQHF TRBJ1-5 TRBV10-3 TRBD1 many
TGTGCCAGCAGGGAACAGGGGTCCAATGAAAAACTGTTTTTT CASREQGSNEKLFF TRBJ1-4 TRBV2 TRBD1 -
TGTGCCAGCAGTGATCACGACAGGGAAGAGACCCAGTACTTC CASSDHDREETQYF TRBJ2-5 TRBV6-1 TRBD1 -
TGTGCCAGCAGCCGAATAGGGAGAGATACGCAGTATTTT CASSRIGRDTQYF TRBJ2-3 TRBV27 - -
TGTGCCAGCAGCTTAACCAATTCCTACAATGAGCAGTTCTTC CASSLTNSYNEQFF TRBJ2-1 TRBV7-8 - -
TGTGCCAGCACCGAAACCGGGGGTTCCCAAGAGACCCAGTACTTC CASTETGGSQETQYF TRBJ2-5 TRBV6-5 - -
TGTGCCAGCACCCGGACTAGCGTGAACACCGGGGAGCTGTTTTTT CASTRTSVNTGELFF TRBJ2-2 TRBV27 TRBD2 -
TGCAGCGTTGAACAGGGGTTGAGCTCCTACAATGAGCAGTTCTTC CSVEQGLSSYNEQFF TRBJ2-1 TRBV29-1 - -
TGTGCCAGCGGACTAGCGGGAGACATCGGGGAGCTGTTTTTT CASGLAGDIGELFF TRBJ2-2 TRBV2 TRBD2 -
TGTGCCAGTAGTATCGGACTAGCGGGAGTGTTCTTC CASSIGLAGVFF TRBJ2-1 TRBV19 TRBD2 -
TGTGCCAGCAGCCAAGCGGGGGGCAGTGAAAAACTGTTTTTT CASSQAGGSEKLFF TRBJ1-4 TRBV4-2 - many
TGTGCCAGCAGCGGCCCATGGGACCTAAACCCTAACTATGGCTACACCTTC CASSGPWDLNPNYGYTF TRBJ1-2 TRBV7-9 - few
TGTGCCAGCAACCAGGGGAACACTGAAGCTTTCTTT CASNQGNTEAFF TRBJ1-1 TRBV6-1 - few